Sequencing of this T cell receptor beta chain was carried out in a study of shared clonotypes between healthy human individuals. V lost 4 bases to trimming and J lost 1 base; unmatched junction nucleotides: 10. The length of the CDR3 is 17 residues. Germline V gene lookup returns CDR1 SGHKS and CDR2 YYEKEE (reference sequence). CD8 cells regarded as naive lacked CD45RO, were positively chosen for CCR7, and omitted terminally differentiated effector memory CD45RA+ cells. Investigators spread the genomic DNA of each subset evenly over several immunoSEQ plates. Measured with immunoSEQ multiplex PCR; TCRdb has only the in-frame clones, and not every one. Here the sample spans about 2.2 million clones, roughly 95% being singletons. About this clone itself: Its cognate antigen is unknown.

General study results and limits: Naive subsets generally exceeded memory subsets in estimated richness. Genetic and exposure-history diversity was limited by the small donor number.

The source material was naive CD8+ T cells from PBMCs. The V gene is TRBV5-5, the J gene TRBJ2-2; 7 bases fit TRBD2. This sequence was found in a man in his late teens or twenties in good health. Some clones in this sample may be carry-over from other donors' samples. CDR3 in amino acids: CASSPYPASGNTGELFF. DNA for the CDR3: TGTGCCAGCAGCCCCTACCCGGCTAGCGGGAACACCGGGGAGCTGTTTTTT. The complete variable domain, with remaining parts taken from reference TRBV5-5 and TRBJ2-2, reads DAGVTQSPTHLIKTRGQQVTLRCSPISGHKSVSWYQQVLGQGPQFIFQYYEKEERGRGNFPDRFSARQFPNYSSELNVNALLLGDSALYLCASSPYPASGNTGELFFGEGSRLTVL.